Each of the 5 T cell receptor beta chains below was sequenced from the same sample in a study of cytomegalovirus exposure and HLA in healthy donors (dated by TCRdb to 2016 to 2017). Library prep was done by the immunoSEQ multiplex PCR assay. A mixture of 60 forward primers for TCR Vbeta segments and 13 reverse primers for TCR Jbeta segments was used in the multiplex PCR. The table comes from immuneACCESS by way of TCRdb, which keeps in-frame sequences with V and J called. Part of the clones is missing from these tables; in studies checked, under half for an unresolved V gene and the rest for unknown reasons. The sample includes about 130,000 clones, with roughly 85% observed a single time. In total, the top ten clones hold about 6.5% of the sample. The specimen sequenced was PBMCs. The receptors were gathered from a man aged 40-49 years in good health and CMV-seropositive.

This chain joins TRBV11-2 and TRBJ1-3; D unresolved. With 5 bases removed from V and 0 bases from J, the gap between germline ends came to 23 bases. This CDR3 is built from 19 residues. CDR1 is SGHAT and CDR2 is FQNNGV in the germline V gene. CDR3 sequence (DNA): TGTGCCAGCAGCCCCTCCGGGTCTTCCCATACCCCCTCTGGAAACACCATATATTTT. This sequence encodes CASSPSGSSHTPSGNTIYF.

This clone has at least ten counts. The chain's CDR3 is CAIWTGESPLHF. The CDR3 DNA reads as TGTGCCATTTGGACAGGGGAATCGCCCCTCCACTTT. V gene TRBV6-1 combines with J gene TRBJ1-6, with 9 nucleotides matching TRBD1. Losses at the gene ends were 10 bases for V and 13 bases for J; bases not matched to a gene: 8. The CDR3 is 12 amino acids. In germline, CDR1 is MNHNS, CDR2 SASEGT.

The chain is built from TRBV7-2 and TRBJ2-7, with D tentatively TRBD2 (6 bases). There are 16 residues in the CDR3. Germline V CDR1 and CDR2: SGHTA, FQGNSA. Trimming removed 1 base from V and 4 bases from J, with 17 bases in between. The DNA of the CDR3 is TGTGCCAGCAGCTTAGTTTTCCCGGGAGAAGGGTACGAGCAGTACTTC. Translated, it gives CASSLVFPGEGYEQYF. Filled out from reference TRBV7-2 and TRBJ2-7, the complete variable domain reads GAGVSQSPSNKVTEKGKDVELRCDPISGHTALYWYRQSLGQGLEFLIYFQGNSAPDKSGLPSDRFSAERTGGSVSTLTIQRTQQEDSAVYLCASSLVFPGEGYEQYFGPGTRLTVT.

The gene calls are TRBV19 and TRBJ2-7; 8 bases align to TRBD1. V trimming: 6 bases; J trimming: 5 bases; junction bases outside the gene matches: 3. Germline CDR1 and CDR2: LNHDA and SQIVND (reference sequence). The CDR3 length is 12 residues. The CDR3 region has the DNA TGTGCCAGTAGCCCGACAGGGGACGAGCAGTACTTC. This translates into CASSPTGDEQYF.

The J gene is TRBJ1-4, the V gene TRBV27, with D perhaps matching TRBD1 (5 bases). V lost 3 bases and J 7 bases, leaving 21 bases between the germline ends. The germline gives CDR1 MNHEY, CDR2 SMNVEV (reference sequence). The CDR3 is made up of 17 amino acids. As DNA, the CDR3 is TGTGCCAGCAGTTTGGAAGGAGCAGGGCTTACGGTTGAAAAACTGTTTTTT. Amino acids: CASSLEGAGLTVEKLFF. Together with reference TRBV27 and TRBJ1-4, the CDR3 gives the full variable domain: EAQVTQNPRYLITVTGKKLTVTCSQNMNHEYMSWYRQDPGLGLRQIYYSMNVEVTDKGDVPEGYKVSRKEKRNFPLILESPSPNQTSLYFCASSLEGAGLTVEKLFFGSGTQLSVL.